This record concerns one T cell receptor (beta chain) sequence. This clone has just a few counts. Its antigen is unknown. Per-base qualities were not stored, and no clone one base away is much larger. The meaning of the sample's time point label: about 28 days (+/-7) after the second vaccine dose. AZD1222 recipients with second doses at about 4 weeks or about 12 weeks were pooled, because spike-specific TCR depth and breadth did not differ between schedules. Vaccinee samples came from UK trials COV001 and COV002, including a single-blind randomized controlled phase 2/3 trial of AZD1222 (ChAdOx1 nCoV-19) in healthy adults. Trial participant PBMC samples were collected at day 0 and day 28 after the second dose for TCRbeta chain sequencing. V has 6 bases trimmed and J has 6 bases trimmed; junction bases matching no gene number 9. The germline V gene provides CDR1 MNHEY and CDR2 SVGAGI. The CDR3 covers 14 residues, taking in both the cysteine and the phenylalanine. CDR3 DNA is the only sequence kept; it has 42 bases, read in frame from the first base.

This sample is part of a study of T cell responses to AZD1222 COVID-19 vaccine (dated by TCRdb to the early 2020s). Study-level background: A total of roughly 240 trial participants underwent TCR sequencing, of whom 200 to 220 received two doses of AZD1222 and around 26 received two doses of the MenACWY control vaccine. Trial participants were enrolled into age subgroups of 18-55, 56-69 and 70-plus years, which contained around 150, 29 and 61 TCR-sequenced participants, respectively.

What the study reported, not specific to this receptor: Conclusions about previously exposed vaccinees are limited because only six or seven AZD1222 recipients were SARS-CoV-2 seropositive at baseline. Participants were mostly white British and included more females than males, and it was suggested by the authors that clonal diversity may have been underestimated. The vaccine-associated CD4 TCRs covered the entire spike protein, and the dominant responses fell in regions 160-218 and 743-854. No day 14 peak-response samples were available, so repertoires were characterized only after the peak T cell response. The 56-69-year group was small, and its depth increase did not reach significance, likely because of low power. Reportedly, close to half of the unique spike-specific TCRs recognized epitopes lying outside the regions that are mutated in the B.1.351 and B.1.1.7 variants. After two AZD1222 doses, both the breadth and the depth of spike-specific TCRs were significantly higher than at day 0 and than in MenACWY recipients.

The CDR3 regions of human TCRbeta chains were analyzed by immunosequencing. As for the authors' bioinformatics: TCRs in the repertoires were compared against a reference library of SARS-CoV-2-specific TCRs that had been generated with the MIRA antigen-specificity platform. Breadth was defined as the fraction of unique TCRs that were SARS-CoV-2-associated. Depth was defined as the fraction of total T cells that were SARS-CoV-2-associated. Using the MIRA data, each spike-specific TCR was mapped to the spike region that the TCR reacts to and placed in a CD4 or CD8 class. Log10-transformed breadth and depth values were compared by one-way ANOVA with Sidak's multiple comparisons tests. TCRdb took over this immuneACCESS table, retaining in-frame rearrangements with V and J assigned. Such tables are incomplete; in checked studies, under half of the missing clones stem from an unresolved V gene, and the remainder is unexplained. V and J calls plus clone size are reproduced from that table; the DNA served to infer D and trimming. The sample includes about 26,000 clones, with approximately 85% observed a single time. Together, the top ten hold about 2.7% of the sample.

The input for sequencing was peripheral blood, taken 28 days after the second AZD1222 dose. This receptor was taken from an adult who received the AZD1222 COVID-19 vaccine. This chain is built from TRBV6-5 and TRBJ1-2; the junction holds 8 bases that match TRBD1. The sequenced DNA: TGTGCCAGCAGAGCTACAGGGGGTGAGGATGGCTACACCTTC. It translates to CASRATGGEDGYTF.